This TCR beta chain was sequenced during a study of blood T cell repertoires in COVID-19. Study at large: From T cells, B-cell-depleted T cells, or PBMCs came the material, which was cDNA or gDNA.

The germline gives CDR1 MNHNS, CDR2 SASEGT. Trimming stripped 1 base from V and 2 bases from J, with 11 bases between. The CDR3 has 15 residues. The protocol was immunoSEQ multiplex PCR, while the TCRdb copy is restricted to in-frame clones and leaves out a portion. This sample yields approximately 270,000 clones, of which roughly 89% are seen a single time; approximately 2.2% belongs to the top ten. The sequenced sample consisted of peripheral blood. This sequence joins TRBV6-1 and TRBJ2-5; possible D gene TRBD1, 5 bases. The sequence came from a man aged 45-65 years with acute or convalescent COVID-19. This chain's CDR3 is CASSEGTTSQETQYF. The CDR3 bases are TGTGCCAGCAGTGAAGGGACAACTTCACAAGAGACCCAGTACTTC.